The rows below give T cell receptor beta chains drawn from one sample of a study of blood T cell repertoires in COVID-19. Sequencing was performed with immunoSEQ multiplex PCR; in TCRdb, only in-frame clones are kept and a portion is missing. The table includes tens of thousands of clones, 85% to 90% detected once. Sample: peripheral blood. These receptors all stem from a woman aged 80 or older with COVID-19, enrolled during active disease. CDR3s include the opening cysteine and the closing phenylalanine or tryptophan. The D gene is left open where the match is weak. Rows may omit the clone size; those that give it use once, few, many or a size class.

v_gene	d_gene	j_gene	abundance	CDR3aa	CDR3nt
TRBV2	TRBD1	TRBJ1-1	NA	CASSDRGVTEAFF	TGTGCCAGCAGCGACAGGGGAGTGACTGAAGCTTTCTTT
TRBV12-3/TRBV12-4	NA	TRBJ1-1	NA	CASTDGGRTEAFF	TGTGCCAGCACCGACGGGGGTCGAACTGAAGCTTTCTTT
TRBV6-1	TRBD2	TRBJ2-3	NA	CASSVAGPTDTQYF	TGTGCCAGCAGTGTAGCGGGGCCCACAGATACGCAGTATTTT
TRBV5-1	TRBD1	TRBJ2-6	once	CASMRTGGSGANVLTF	TGCGCCAGCATGAGGACAGGGGGCTCTGGGGCCAACGTCCTGACTTTC
TRBV5-5	NA	TRBJ1-1	NA	CASSLGREDTEAFF	TGTGCCAGCAGCTTGGGTAGGGAGGACACTGAAGCTTTCTTT
TRBV6-1	NA	TRBJ1-1	NA	CASSDRGWNTEAFF	TGTGCCAGCAGTGACAGGGGCTGGAACACTGAAGCTTTCTTT
TRBV7-2	TRBD1	TRBJ1-4	NA	CASSSQAGTVEKLFF	TGTGCCAGCAGCTCCCAAGCCGGGACAGTAGAAAAACTGTTTTTT
TRBV11-2	TRBD2	TRBJ2-1	NA	CASSLVGLADYNEQFF	TGTGCCAGCAGCTTAGTGGGACTAGCGGACTACAATGAGCAGTTCTTC
TRBV5-1	TRBD2	TRBJ2-1	NA	CASSLPIAGVRDEQFF	TGCGCCAGCAGCTTGCCGATCGCGGGAGTACGCGATGAGCAGTTCTTC
TRBV29-1	NA	TRBJ2-5	NA	CSVSGGEVKTQYF	TGCAGCGTTTCTGGGGGCGAAGTCAAGACCCAGTACTTC
TRBV3-1/TRBV3-2	TRBD1	TRBJ1-6	once	CASSLGQRNSPLHF	TGTGCCAGCAGCTTGGGACAGCGCAATTCACCCCTCCACTTT
TRBV4-1	NA	TRBJ2-7	NA	CASSQDQAYEQYF	TGCGCCAGCAGCCAAGATCAGGCCTACGAGCAGTACTTC
TRBV6-5	NA	TRBJ2-1	NA	CASSYAAGYNEQFF	TGTGCCAGCAGTTACGCGGCGGGGTACAATGAGCAGTTCTTC
TRBV29-1	NA	TRBJ1-1	NA	CSVRPPGWAGTEAFF	TGCAGCGTCCGCCCCCCCGGTTGGGCGGGGACTGAAGCTTTCTTT
TRBV7-3	NA	TRBJ1-2	NA	CASSLNGVYGYTF	TGTGCCAGCAGCTTAAACGGGGTCTATGGCTACACCTTC
TRBV11-2	TRBD1	TRBJ1-1	NA	CASSYGTGNTEAFF	TGTGCCAGCAGTTACGGGACAGGGAACACTGAAGCTTTCTTT
TRBV5-4	TRBD1	TRBJ2-4	NA	CASSFGWTGGPNIQYF	TGTGCCAGCAGCTTTGGTTGGACAGGGGGCCCGAACATTCAGTACTTC
TRBV5-1	NA	TRBJ1-6	NA	CATTLGQPNSPLHF	TGCGCCACCACGCTCGGACAGCCTAATTCACCCCTCCACTTT
TRBV7-2	NA	TRBJ2-5	NA	CASSLGAGETQYF	TGTGCCAGCAGCTTAGGAGCGGGAGAGACCCAGTACTTC
TRBV27	NA	TRBJ2-6	NA	CASSLRAGLISGANVLTF	TGTGCCAGCAGTTTACGGGCTGGACTGATCTCTGGGGCCAACGTCCTGACTTTC
TRBV7-3	NA	TRBJ2-6	NA	CASSSTGRDSGANVLTF	TGTGCCAGCAGCTCGACAGGCAGAGACTCTGGGGCCAACGTCCTGACTTTC
TRBV7-2	TRBD2	TRBJ2-1	NA	CASSLVGSGSSYNEQFF	TGTGCCAGCAGCTTAGTGGGTAGCGGGAGCTCCTACAATGAGCAGTTCTTC
TRBV3-1/TRBV3-2	NA	TRBJ2-5	NA	CASSQEAGQIQETQYF	TGTGCCAGCAGCCAAGAGGCGGGACAGATCCAAGAGACCCAGTACTTC
TRBV2	TRBD2	TRBJ2-3	NA	CASSWEGSGGTDTQYF	TGTGCCAGCAGTTGGGAGGGGAGCGGGGGCACAGATACGCAGTATTTT
TRBV5-1	TRBD1	TRBJ2-3	NA	CASSRRDRGDTQYF	TGCGCCAGCAGCCGAAGGGACAGGGGAGATACGCAGTATTTT
TRBV7-9	TRBD1	TRBJ2-7	NA	CASSLAETGVSEQYF	TGTGCCAGCAGCTTAGCTGAGACAGGGGTATCCGAGCAGTACTTC
TRBV2	NA	TRBJ1-2	once	CASSDRADYGYTF	TGTGCCAGCAGTGACAGGGCCGACTATGGCTACACCTTC
TRBV11-3	TRBD2	TRBJ2-3	NA	CASSLRTSARDTQYF	TGTGCCAGCAGCCTCCGGACTAGCGCGAGGGATACGCAGTATTTT
TRBV18	NA	TRBJ1-1	NA	CASSPWDTPNTEAFF	TGTGCCAGCTCACCATGGGACACCCCGAACACTGAAGCTTTCTTT
TRBV11-3	TRBD1	TRBJ2-1	NA	CASSPGQGSYNEQFF	TGTGCCAGCAGCCCCGGACAGGGCTCCTACAATGAGCAGTTCTTC
TRBV18	TRBD1	TRBJ1-5	NA	CASSPRQGWQPQHF	TGTGCCAGCTCACCCAGACAGGGGTGGCAGCCCCAGCATTTT
TRBV12-3/TRBV12-4	TRBD1	TRBJ2-1	NA	CASSYNRGYEQFF	TGTGCCAGCAGTTACAACAGGGGATACGAGCAGTTCTTC
TRBV19	NA	TRBJ1-4	NA	CASRQSPEEKLFF	TGTGCCAGCAGGCAGTCCCCAGAAGAAAAACTGTTTTTT
TRBV21-1	NA	TRBJ1-3	NA	CASSTKQGAYGNTIYF	TGTGCCAGCAGCACAAAACAGGGGGCGTACGGAAACACCATATATTTT
TRBV27	TRBD1	TRBJ2-2	NA	CASSRNRDRDRTGELFF	TGTGCCAGCAGTAGAAACCGTGACAGGGACCGTACCGGGGAGCTGTTTTTT
TRBV6-6	TRBD1	TRBJ1-2	NA	CASSPTGDYGYTF	TGTGCCAGCAGTCCTACAGGGGACTATGGCTACACCTTC
TRBV7-9	TRBD2	TRBJ2-5	NA	CASSLAKSSGSMETQYF	TGTGCCAGCAGCTTAGCGAAGTCTAGCGGGAGCATGGAGACCCAGTACTTC
TRBV19	TRBD1	TRBJ1-5	NA	CASTPGTVVWPQHF	TGTGCCAGTACTCCTGGGACAGTAGTTTGGCCCCAGCATTTT
TRBV19	NA	TRBJ1-1	NA	CASSQPWEGRTEAFF	TGTGCCAGTAGCCAGCCATGGGAGGGGCGGACTGAAGCTTTCTTT
TRBV21-1	NA	TRBJ1-2	NA	CASTHRVNYGYTF	TGTGCCAGCACACACAGGGTTAACTATGGCTACACCTTC
TRBV21-1	NA	TRBJ1-2	NA	CASRTGVIGSGGNYGYTF	TGTGCCAGCAGGACAGGGGTAATAGGCTCAGGGGGTAACTATGGCTACACCTTC
TRBV6-4	NA	TRBJ1-2	NA	CASSDEVRGFYGYTF	TGTGCCAGCAGTGACGAGGTCAGGGGATTCTATGGCTACACCTTC
TRBV28	TRBD2	TRBJ2-2	NA	CASSFGGRAFTGELFF	TGTGCCAGCAGTTTTGGCGGGAGGGCCTTCACCGGGGAGCTGTTTTTT
TRBV3-1/TRBV3-2	TRBD2	TRBJ2-1	NA	CASSQGPGLPYNEQFF	TGTGCCAGCAGCCAAGGCCCGGGACTACCGTACAATGAGCAGTTCTTC
TRBV7-3	TRBD1	TRBJ2-2	NA	CASQGARAGELFF	TGTGCCAGCCAGGGGGCTCGGGCCGGGGAGCTGTTTTTT
TRBV7-8	NA	TRBJ1-2	NA	CASSPRDALWDYTF	TGTGCCAGCAGTCCGCGGGACGCTCTATGGGACTACACCTTC
TRBV18	TRBD1	TRBJ1-3	NA	CASSPVDRGGNTIYF	TGTGCCAGCTCACCTGTGGACAGGGGTGGAAACACCATATATTTT
TRBV4-1	TRBD2	TRBJ2-4	NA	CASSQDSGTSGRKLAKNIQYF	TGCGCCAGCAGCCAAGATTCCGGGACTAGCGGGAGGAAACTAGCCAAAAACATTCAGTACTTC
TRBV11-2	TRBD1	TRBJ2-7	once	CASSTPRQGGHEQYF	TGTGCCAGCAGCACCCCACGACAGGGGGGGCACGAGCAGTACTTC
TRBV7-6	NA	TRBJ1-1	NA	CASSLTGVGNTEAFF	TGTGCCAGCAGCCTTACAGGAGTCGGGAACACTGAAGCTTTCTTT